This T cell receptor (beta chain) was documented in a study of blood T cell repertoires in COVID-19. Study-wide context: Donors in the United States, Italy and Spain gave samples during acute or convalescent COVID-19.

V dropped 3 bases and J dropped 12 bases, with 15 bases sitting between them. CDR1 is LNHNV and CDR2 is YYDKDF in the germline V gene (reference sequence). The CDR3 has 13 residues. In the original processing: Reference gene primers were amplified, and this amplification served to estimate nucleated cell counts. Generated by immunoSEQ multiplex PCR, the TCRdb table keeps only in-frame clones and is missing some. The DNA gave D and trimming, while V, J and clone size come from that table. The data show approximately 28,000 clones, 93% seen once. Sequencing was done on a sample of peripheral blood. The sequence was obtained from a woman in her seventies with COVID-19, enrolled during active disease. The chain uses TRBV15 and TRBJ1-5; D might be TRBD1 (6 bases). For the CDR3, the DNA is TGTGCCACCAGCAGGGCAATGACAGGTCGCCAGCATTTT. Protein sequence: CATSRAMTGRQHF.